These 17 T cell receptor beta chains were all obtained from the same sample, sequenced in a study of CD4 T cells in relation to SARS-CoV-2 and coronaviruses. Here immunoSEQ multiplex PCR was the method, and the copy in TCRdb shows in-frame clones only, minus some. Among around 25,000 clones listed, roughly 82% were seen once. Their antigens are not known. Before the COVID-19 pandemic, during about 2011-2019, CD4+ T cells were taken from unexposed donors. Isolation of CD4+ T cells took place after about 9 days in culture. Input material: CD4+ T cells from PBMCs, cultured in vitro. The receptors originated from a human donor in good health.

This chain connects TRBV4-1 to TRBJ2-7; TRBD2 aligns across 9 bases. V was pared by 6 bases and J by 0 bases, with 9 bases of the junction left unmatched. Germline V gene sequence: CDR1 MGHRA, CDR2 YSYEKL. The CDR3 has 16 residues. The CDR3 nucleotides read TGCGCCAGCAGTCCCACCTGGACTAGCGACTCCTACGAGCAGTACTTC. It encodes CASSPTWTSDSYEQYF.

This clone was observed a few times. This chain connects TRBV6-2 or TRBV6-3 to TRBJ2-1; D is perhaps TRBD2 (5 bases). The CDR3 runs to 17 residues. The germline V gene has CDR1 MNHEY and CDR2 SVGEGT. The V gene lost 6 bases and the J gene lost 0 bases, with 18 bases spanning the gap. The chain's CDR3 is CASSTSEAGSSYNEQFF. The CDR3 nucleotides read TGTGCCAGCAGCACGTCAGAGGCGGGTAGCTCCTACAATGAGCAGTTCTTC.

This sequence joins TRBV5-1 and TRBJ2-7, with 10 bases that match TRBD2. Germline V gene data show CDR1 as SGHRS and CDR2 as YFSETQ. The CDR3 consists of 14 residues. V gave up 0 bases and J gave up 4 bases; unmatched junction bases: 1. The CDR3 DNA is TGCGCCAGCAGCTTGGCTAGCGGGGGATACGAGCAGTACTTC. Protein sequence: CASSLASGGYEQYF.

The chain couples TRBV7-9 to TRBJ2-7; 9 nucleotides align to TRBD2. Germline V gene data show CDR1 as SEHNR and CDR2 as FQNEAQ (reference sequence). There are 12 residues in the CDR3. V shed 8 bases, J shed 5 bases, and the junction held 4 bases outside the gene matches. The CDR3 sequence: CASGAGGDEQYF. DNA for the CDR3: TGTGCCAGCGGGGCGGGGGGGGACGAGCAGTACTTC.

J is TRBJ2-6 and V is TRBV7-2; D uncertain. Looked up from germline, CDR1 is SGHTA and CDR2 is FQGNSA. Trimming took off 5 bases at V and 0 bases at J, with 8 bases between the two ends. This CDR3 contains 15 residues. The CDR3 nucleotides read TGTGCCAGCAGCGCAAGAGCCTCTGGGGCCAACGTCCTGACTTTC. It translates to CASSARASGANVLTF.

CDR3 residues: CASTPLTGQPQHF. The DNA for the CDR3 is TGTGCCAGCACTCCTCTCACGGGGCAGCCCCAGCATTTT. The J gene is TRBJ1-5, the V gene TRBV12-3 or TRBV12-4; D unclear. V gave up 7 bases and J gave up 7 bases, with 14 bases separating them. This CDR3 has 13 amino acids.

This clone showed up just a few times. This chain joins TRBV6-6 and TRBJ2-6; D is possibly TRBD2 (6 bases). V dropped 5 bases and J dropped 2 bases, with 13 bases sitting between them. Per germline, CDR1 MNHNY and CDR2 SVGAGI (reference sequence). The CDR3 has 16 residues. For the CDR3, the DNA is TGTGCCAGCAGTCTGACTAGTTTAGCTGGGGCCAACGTCCTGACTTTC. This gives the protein CASSLTSLAGANVLTF.

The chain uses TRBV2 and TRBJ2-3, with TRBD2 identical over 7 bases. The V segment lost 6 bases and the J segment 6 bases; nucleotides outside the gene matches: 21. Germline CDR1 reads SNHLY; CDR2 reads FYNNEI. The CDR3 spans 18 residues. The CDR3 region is CASSAFGWGGPTVDTQYF. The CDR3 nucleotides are TGTGCCAGCAGCGCCTTCGGGTGGGGAGGGCCGACCGTGGATACGCAGTATTTT.

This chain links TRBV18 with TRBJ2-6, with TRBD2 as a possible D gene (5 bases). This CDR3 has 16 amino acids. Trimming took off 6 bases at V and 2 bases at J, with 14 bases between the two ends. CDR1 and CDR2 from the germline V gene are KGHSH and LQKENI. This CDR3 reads CASSQRGLPGANVLTF. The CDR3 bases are TGTGCCAGCTCGCAAAGAGGGTTACCTGGGGCCAACGTCCTGACTTTC.

Here the CDR3 reads CAISAPLLAGSTDTQYF. Written as DNA, the CDR3 is TGTGCCATCAGCGCCCCCCTACTAGCGGGTAGCACAGATACGCAGTATTTT. The V gene is TRBV10-3, the J gene TRBJ2-3; 9 bases align to TRBD2. The CDR3 loop spans 17 amino acids. V was clipped by 6 bases and J by 0 bases; unmatched bases: 10. CDR1 ENHRY and CDR2 SYGVKD come from the germline V gene.

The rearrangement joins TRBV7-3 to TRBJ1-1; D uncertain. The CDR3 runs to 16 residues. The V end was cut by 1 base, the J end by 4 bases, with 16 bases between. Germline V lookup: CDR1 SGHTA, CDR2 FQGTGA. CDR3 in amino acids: CASSLRGLGRSTEAFF. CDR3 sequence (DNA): TGTGCCAGCAGCTTAAGGGGTCTGGGGAGGAGCACTGAAGCTTTCTTT.

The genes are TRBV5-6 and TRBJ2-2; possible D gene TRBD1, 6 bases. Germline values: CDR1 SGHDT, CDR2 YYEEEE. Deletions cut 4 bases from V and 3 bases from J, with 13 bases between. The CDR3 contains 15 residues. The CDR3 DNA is TGTGCCAGCAGCCCAAGAGGGGGAGACACCGGGGAGCTGTTTTTT. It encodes CASSPRGGDTGELFF.

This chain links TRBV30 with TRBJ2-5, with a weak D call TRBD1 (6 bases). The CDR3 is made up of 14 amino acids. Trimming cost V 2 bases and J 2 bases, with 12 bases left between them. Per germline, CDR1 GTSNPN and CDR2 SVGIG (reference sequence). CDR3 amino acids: CAWSPGAPQETQYF. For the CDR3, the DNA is TGTGCCTGGAGTCCAGGGGCACCGCAAGAGACCCAGTACTTC.

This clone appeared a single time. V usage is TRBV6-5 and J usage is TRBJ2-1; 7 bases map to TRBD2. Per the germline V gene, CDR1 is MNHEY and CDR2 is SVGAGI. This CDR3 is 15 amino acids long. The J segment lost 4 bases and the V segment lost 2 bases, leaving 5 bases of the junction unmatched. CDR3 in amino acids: CASSYLAEPYNEQFF. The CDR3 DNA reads TGTGCCAGCAGTTACCTAGCGGAGCCTTACAATGAGCAGTTCTTC.

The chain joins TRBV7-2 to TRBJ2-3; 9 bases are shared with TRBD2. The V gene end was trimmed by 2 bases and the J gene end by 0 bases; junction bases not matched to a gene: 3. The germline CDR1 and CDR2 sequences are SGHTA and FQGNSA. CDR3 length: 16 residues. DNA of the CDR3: TGTGCCAGCAGCTTAAGCGGGGGGCGAAGCACAGATACGCAGTATTTT. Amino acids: CASSLSGGRSTDTQYF.

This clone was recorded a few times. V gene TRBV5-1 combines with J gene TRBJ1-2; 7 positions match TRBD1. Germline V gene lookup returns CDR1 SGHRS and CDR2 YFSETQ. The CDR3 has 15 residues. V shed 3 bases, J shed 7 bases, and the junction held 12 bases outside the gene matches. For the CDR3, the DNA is TGCGCCAGCAGCTCACCAACAGGGGAGGCTTTTGGCTACACCTTC. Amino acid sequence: CASSSPTGEAFGYTF.

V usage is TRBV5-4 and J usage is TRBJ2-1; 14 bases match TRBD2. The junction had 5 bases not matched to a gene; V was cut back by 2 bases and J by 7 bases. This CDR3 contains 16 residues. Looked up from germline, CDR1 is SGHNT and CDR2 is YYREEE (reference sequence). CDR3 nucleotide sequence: TGTGCCAGCAGCTTACCGGGACTAGCGGGAGTGAATGAGCAGTTCTTC. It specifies CASSLPGLAGVNEQFF.